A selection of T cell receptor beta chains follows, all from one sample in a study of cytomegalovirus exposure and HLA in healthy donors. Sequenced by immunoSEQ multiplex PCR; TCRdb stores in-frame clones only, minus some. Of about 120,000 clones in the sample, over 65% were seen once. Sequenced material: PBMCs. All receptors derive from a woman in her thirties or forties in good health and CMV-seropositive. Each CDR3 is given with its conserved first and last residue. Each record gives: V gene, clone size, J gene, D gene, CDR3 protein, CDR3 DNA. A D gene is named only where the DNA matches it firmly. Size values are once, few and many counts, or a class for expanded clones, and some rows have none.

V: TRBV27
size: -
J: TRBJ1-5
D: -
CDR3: CASSKRAGAGHQPQHF
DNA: TGTGCCAGCAGCAAAAGGGCGGGAGCTGGGCATCAGCCCCAGCATTTT

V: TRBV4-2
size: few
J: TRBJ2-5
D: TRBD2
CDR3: CASSRSGGGEETQYF
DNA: TGTGCCAGCAGCCGATCCGGCGGGGGAGAAGAGACCCAGTACTTC

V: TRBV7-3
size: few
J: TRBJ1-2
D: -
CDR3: CASSLSGSDGYTF
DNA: TGTGCCAGCAGCTTATCTGGGAGTGATGGCTACACCTTC

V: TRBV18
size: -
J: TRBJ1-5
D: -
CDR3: CASSSGSGGNQPQHF
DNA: TGTGCCAGCTCATCAGGATCCGGCGGCAATCAGCCCCAGCATTTT

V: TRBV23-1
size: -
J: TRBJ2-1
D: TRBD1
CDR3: CARPGQNRNEQFF
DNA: TGCGCCCGTCCGGGACAGAATCGCAATGAGCAGTTCTTC

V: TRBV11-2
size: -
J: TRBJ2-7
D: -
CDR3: CASSDPPHRSGAYEQYF
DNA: TGTGCCAGCAGCGACCCCCCCCACAGGTCTGGGGCCTACGAGCAGTACTTC

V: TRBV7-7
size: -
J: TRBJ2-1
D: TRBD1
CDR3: CASSAGQGIEGGSEQFF
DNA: TGTGCTAGCAGCGCCGGACAGGGGATTGAAGGCGGGAGTGAGCAGTTCTTC

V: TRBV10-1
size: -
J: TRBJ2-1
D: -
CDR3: CASSTGTSNEQFF
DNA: TGCGCCAGCAGCACCGGGACAAGTAATGAGCAGTTCTTC

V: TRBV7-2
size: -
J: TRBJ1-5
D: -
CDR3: CASSLVSGGNQPQHF
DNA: TGTGCCAGCAGCTTAGTGTCAGGGGGCAATCAGCCCCAGCATTTT

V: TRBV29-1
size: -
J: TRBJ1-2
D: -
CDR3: CSVGEPGNYGYTF
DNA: TGCAGCGTTGGAGAACCGGGGAACTATGGCTACACCTTC

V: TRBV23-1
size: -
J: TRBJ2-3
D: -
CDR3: CASSRIKGAGIDTQYF
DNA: TGCGCCAGCAGTCGCATCAAGGGGGCGGGAATAGATACGCAGTATTTT

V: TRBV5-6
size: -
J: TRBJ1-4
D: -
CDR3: CASSLGPVLFF
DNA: TGTGCCAGCAGCTTGGGCCCGGTACTGTTTTTT

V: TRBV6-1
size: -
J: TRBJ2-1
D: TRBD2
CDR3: CASSEELAGGPGDEQFF
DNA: TGTGCCAGCAGTGAAGAGCTAGCGGGAGGGCCGGGGGATGAGCAGTTCTTC

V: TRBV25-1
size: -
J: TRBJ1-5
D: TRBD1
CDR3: CASSETGWNSNQPQHF
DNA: TGTGCCAGCAGTGAGACAGGGTGGAATAGCAATCAGCCCCAGCATTTT

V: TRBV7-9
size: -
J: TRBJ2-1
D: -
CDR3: CASSLLGSSYNEQFF
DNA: TGTGCCAGCAGCTTGCTTGGGAGCTCCTACAATGAGCAGTTCTTC